The TCR beta chain under discussion was sequenced for a study of T-cell memory formation after mild COVID-19. Overall study context: Largely, TCR clusters stayed within a single donor. Study-level findings and limits: Later expanders leaned CD4+, whereas clones that contracted between day 15 and 85 were balanced CD4/CD8.

This clonotype was counted between two and nine times. Antigen specificity is unknown. The J segment lost 7 bases and the V segment lost 2 bases, leaving 3 bases of the junction unmatched. This CDR3 is 14 amino acids long. The 5'RACE method, run with constant-segment primers, produced TCR alpha and TCR beta cDNA libraries (carrying sample barcodes and UMIs). TCRdb re-analysed the 5' RACE reads in MiXCR, keeping a single row per CDR3 protein. The table has about 110,000 distinct CDR3 sequences, 18% seen once. Sequenced input: PBMCs or a T cell subset sorted from them (not recorded which). The clonotype originates from a man younger than 30 who had mild COVID-19 (a few samples of this study predate the infection). Cell type and time point are not known. The V gene is TRBV12-3 or TRBV12-4, the J gene TRBJ2-3; 10 positions match TRBD2. The CDR3 here is CASSLSGGAHTQYF. As DNA, the CDR3 is TGTGCCAGCAGTTTAAGCGGGGGGGCCCATACGCAGTATTTT.